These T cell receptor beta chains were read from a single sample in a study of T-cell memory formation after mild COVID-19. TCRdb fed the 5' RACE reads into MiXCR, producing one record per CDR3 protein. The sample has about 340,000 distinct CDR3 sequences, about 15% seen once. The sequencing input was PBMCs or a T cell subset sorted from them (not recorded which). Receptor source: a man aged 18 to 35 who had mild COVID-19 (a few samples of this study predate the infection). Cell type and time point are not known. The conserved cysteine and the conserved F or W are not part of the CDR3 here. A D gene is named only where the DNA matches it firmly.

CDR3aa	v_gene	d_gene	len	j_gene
ASSWETGLLNTEAF	TRBV5-1	TRBD1	14	TRBJ1-1
ASSLSGGPGTDTQY	TRBV7-3	TRBD2	14	TRBJ2-3
ASSPPMGTSGDGELF	TRBV11-3	TRBD2	15	TRBJ2-2
ASSYSRDRVATEQY	TRBV6-5	TRBD1	14	TRBJ2-7
ASSYSKDGYEQY	TRBV6-6	NA	12	TRBJ2-7
ATSRDNSQPQH	TRBV15	NA	11	TRBJ1-5
ASSPGTAFSGNTIY	TRBV18	NA	14	TRBJ1-3
ASSPRGRSTGELF	TRBV5-5	NA	13	TRBJ2-2
ASKPAGRVGKNIQY	TRBV6-2/TRBV6-3	NA	14	TRBJ2-4
SVDSTGGDGYT	TRBV29-1	TRBD1	11	TRBJ1-2
SGSGTSPDTQY	TRBV29-1	TRBD2	11	TRBJ2-3
ASSLRDGTGGNSPLH	TRBV18	TRBD1	15	TRBJ1-6
ASTLLVLGELF	TRBV6-2/TRBV6-3	NA	11	TRBJ2-2
ATKGLAGGLGEQF	TRBV7-2	TRBD2	13	TRBJ2-1
ASSFDGTRTYEQY	TRBV5-1	NA	13	TRBJ2-7
ASSLDRGRTDTQY	TRBV11-2	TRBD1	13	TRBJ2-3
ASSLAPGVTYEQY	TRBV11-2	NA	13	TRBJ2-7
ASSQESRGDEQF	TRBV4-3	TRBD2	12	TRBJ2-1
ASSFGLGAYEQY	TRBV5-1	NA	12	TRBJ2-7
SATPRGEAF	TRBV29-1	NA	9	TRBJ1-1
ASSPTGRGAGELF	TRBV4-3	NA	13	TRBJ2-2
ASSLSRNSGYT	TRBV6-5	NA	11	TRBJ1-2
ASSLGGYIQY	TRBV7-2	NA	10	TRBJ2-4
SAIQPTLNSNQPQH	TRBV20-1	NA	14	TRBJ1-5
ASSSRQGTGGDTQY	TRBV7-2	TRBD1	14	TRBJ2-3
ASTSLGRETQY	TRBV11-2	NA	11	TRBJ2-5
ASRGRDRVDSPLH	TRBV28	TRBD1	13	TRBJ1-6
SASAAGFQETQY	TRBV20-1	NA	12	TRBJ2-5
SAPNPDRLSGRGY	TRBV20-1	TRBD1	13	TRBJ2-7
ASSSTTNEKLF	TRBV5-1	NA	11	TRBJ1-4
SASPHHGEQY	TRBV20-1	NA	10	TRBJ2-7
ATSRGRGLDGYT	TRBV15	NA	12	TRBJ1-2
ASSFSPGLAGDEQF	TRBV5-1	TRBD2	14	TRBJ2-1
ASSYTSGGETQY	TRBV5-1	TRBD2	12	TRBJ2-5
ASSTQGVANEKLF	TRBV9	TRBD1	13	TRBJ1-4
ASSGRFSYEQY	TRBV25-1	NA	11	TRBJ2-7
ASSYGSNSNQPQH	TRBV7-9	NA	13	TRBJ1-5
ASSPERGRWQY	TRBV4-3	TRBD2	11	TRBJ2-4
ASSLWVTVNTEAF	TRBV7-9	NA	13	TRBJ1-1
ASSPTGATDTQY	TRBV18	NA	12	TRBJ2-3
ASSLGLGPSYEQY	TRBV7-6	NA	13	TRBJ2-7
ASSFNWGDYEQY	TRBV5-1	NA	12	TRBJ2-7
ASSPTGGWNEQF	TRBV4-3	TRBD2	12	TRBJ2-1
ASSLAAGGPDTQY	TRBV7-9	TRBD2	13	TRBJ2-3
AWSRGYSSTDTQY	TRBV30	NA	13	TRBJ2-3
ASQTQGIVEQF	TRBV12-5	TRBD1	11	TRBJ2-1
ASILPGDTQY	TRBV5-5	NA	10	TRBJ2-3
ASSLEAGWETQY	TRBV7-8	NA	12	TRBJ2-5